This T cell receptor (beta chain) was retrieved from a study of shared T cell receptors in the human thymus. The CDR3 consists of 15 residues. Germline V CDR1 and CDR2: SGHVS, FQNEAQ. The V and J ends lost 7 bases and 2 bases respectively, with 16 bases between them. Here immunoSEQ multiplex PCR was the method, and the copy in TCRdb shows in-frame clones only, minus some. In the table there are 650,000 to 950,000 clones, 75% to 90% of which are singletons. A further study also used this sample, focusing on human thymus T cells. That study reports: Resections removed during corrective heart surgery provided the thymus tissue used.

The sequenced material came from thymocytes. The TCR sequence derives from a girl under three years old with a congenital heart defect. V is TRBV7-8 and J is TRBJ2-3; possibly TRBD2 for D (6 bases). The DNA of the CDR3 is TGTGCCAGCAACAATGTGGCGGGGTACACAGATACGCAGTATTTT. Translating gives CASNNVAGYTDTQYF.